This T cell receptor beta chain stems from a study of T cell repertoires in cytomegalovirus infection. Across the study: CMV infection and matching HLA type were both indicated by public TCR beta signatures.

Via MiXCR, TCRdb re-called the reads, giving one row per CDR3 protein. The sample comprises a few hundred thousand distinct CDR3 sequences, about 17% of which are singletons, and more than 45% rests with the top ten. This clonotype came up many times. Its antigen is unknown. Study conclusions and caveats: Accumulated public TCR beta family frequency recognized individuals carrying CMV together with the relevant HLA. Predominance within the ex vivo response was attributable to HLA-C-restricted CMV-specific TCR beta clonotypes.

This clonotype originated in a human donor in good health (CMV status not recorded). Some clones in this sample may be carry-over from other donors' samples. The specimen sequenced was CD8+ T cells from PBMCs.

The CDR3 DNA reads TGTGCCAGCAGCCTTAATCCCGCTGGAAACACCATATATTTT. This gives the protein CASSLNPAGNTIYF. The chain carries TRBV12-3 or TRBV12-4 and TRBJ1-3; no reliable D call. Trimming left V 6 bases short and J 2 bases short, with 11 bases between. This CDR3 has 14 residues.